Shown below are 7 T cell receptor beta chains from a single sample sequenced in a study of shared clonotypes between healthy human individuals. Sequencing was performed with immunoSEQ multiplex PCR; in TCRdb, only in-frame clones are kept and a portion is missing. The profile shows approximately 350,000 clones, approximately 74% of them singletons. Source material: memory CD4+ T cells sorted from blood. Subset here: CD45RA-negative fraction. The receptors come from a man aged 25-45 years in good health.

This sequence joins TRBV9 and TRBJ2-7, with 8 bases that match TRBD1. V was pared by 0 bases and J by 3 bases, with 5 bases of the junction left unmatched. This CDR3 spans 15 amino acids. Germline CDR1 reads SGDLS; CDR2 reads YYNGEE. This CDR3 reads CASSVVGDRGYEQYF. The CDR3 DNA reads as TGTGCCAGCAGCGTAGTTGGAGACAGGGGCTACGAGCAGTACTTC.

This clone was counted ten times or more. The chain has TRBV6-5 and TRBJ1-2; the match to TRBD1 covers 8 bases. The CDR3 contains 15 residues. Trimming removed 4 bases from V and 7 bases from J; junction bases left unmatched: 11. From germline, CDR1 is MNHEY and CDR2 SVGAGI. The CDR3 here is CASSSPDRGARGYTF. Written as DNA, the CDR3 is TGTGCCAGCAGTTCCCCCGACAGGGGCGCTCGTGGCTACACCTTC.

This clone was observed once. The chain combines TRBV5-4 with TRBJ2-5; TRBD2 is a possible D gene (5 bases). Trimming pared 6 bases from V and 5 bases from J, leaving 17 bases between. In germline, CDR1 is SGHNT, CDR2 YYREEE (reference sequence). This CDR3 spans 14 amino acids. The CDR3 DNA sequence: TGTGCCAGCAACCCGCGGGCTGGGGATGAGACCCAGTACTTC. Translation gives CASNPRAGDETQYF.

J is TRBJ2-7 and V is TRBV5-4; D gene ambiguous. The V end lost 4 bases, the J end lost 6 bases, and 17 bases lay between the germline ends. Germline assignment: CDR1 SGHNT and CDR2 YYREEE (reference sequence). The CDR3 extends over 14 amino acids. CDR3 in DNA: TGTGCCAGCAGCCAGACTTCTAACAAGGGCGAGCAGTACTTC. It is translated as CASSQTSNKGEQYF.

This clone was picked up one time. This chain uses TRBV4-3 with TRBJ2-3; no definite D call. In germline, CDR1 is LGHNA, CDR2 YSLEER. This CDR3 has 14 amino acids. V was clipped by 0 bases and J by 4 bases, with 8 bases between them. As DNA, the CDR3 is TGCGCCAGCAGCCAAGATCTTTCGGCAGATACGCAGTATTTT. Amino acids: CASSQDLSADTQYF.

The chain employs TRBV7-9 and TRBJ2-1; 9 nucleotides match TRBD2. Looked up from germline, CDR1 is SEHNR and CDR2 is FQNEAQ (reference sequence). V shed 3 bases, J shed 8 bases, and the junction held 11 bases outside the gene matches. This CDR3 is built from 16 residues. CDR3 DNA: TGTGCCAGCAGCTTCCCGGGTAGCGGGAGTGCGTATGAGCAGTTCTTC. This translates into CASSFPGSGSAYEQFF. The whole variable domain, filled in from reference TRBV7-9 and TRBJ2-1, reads DTGVSQNPRHKITKRGQNVTFRCDPISEHNRLYWYRQTLGQGPEFLTYFQNEAQLEKSRLLSDRFSAERPKGSFSTLEIQRTEQGDSAMYLCASSFPGSGSAYEQFFGPGTRLTVL.

The CDR3 bases are TGTGCCAGCAGCCATCCCCTTGCGGGAACAAACGCCAATGAGCAGTTCTTC. It is translated as CASSHPLAGTNANEQFF. The V gene is TRBV7-9, the J gene TRBJ2-1; possibly TRBD2 for D (6 bases). The CDR3 has 17 amino acids. The ends were cut back, 5 bases at V and 6 bases at J, with 23 bases in the middle. The germline V gene encodes CDR1 SEHNR and CDR2 FQNEAQ (reference sequence).